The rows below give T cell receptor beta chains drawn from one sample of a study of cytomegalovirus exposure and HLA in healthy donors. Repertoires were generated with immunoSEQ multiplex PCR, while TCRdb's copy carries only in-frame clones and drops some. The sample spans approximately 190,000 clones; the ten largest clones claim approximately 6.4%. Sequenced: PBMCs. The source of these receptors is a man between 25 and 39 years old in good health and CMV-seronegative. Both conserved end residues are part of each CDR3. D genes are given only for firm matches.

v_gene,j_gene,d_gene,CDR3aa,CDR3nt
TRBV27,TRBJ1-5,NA,CASSLVGVNQPQHF,TGTGCCAGCAGTTTGGTAGGGGTTAATCAGCCCCAGCATTTT
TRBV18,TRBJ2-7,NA,CASSPTIQGLGSYEQYF,TGTGCCAGCTCACCGACGATACAGGGCCTCGGTTCCTACGAGCAGTACTTC
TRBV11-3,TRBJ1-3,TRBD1,CASSNTVPGQGSRSGNTIYF,TGTGCCAGCAGCAATACCGTCCCGGGACAGGGGTCGAGGTCTGGAAACACCATATATTTT
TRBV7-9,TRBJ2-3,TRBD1,CASSPPTGGSSTDTQYF,TGTGCCAGCAGCCCACCAACAGGGGGCTCTAGCACAGATACGCAGTATTTT
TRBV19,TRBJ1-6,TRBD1,CASSLIRQGKIHSPLHF,TGTGCCAGTAGTTTAATACGACAGGGGAAAATTCATTCACCCCTCCACTTT
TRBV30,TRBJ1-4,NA,CAWSDPGRGSGKLFF,TGTGCCTGGAGTGACCCCGGGAGGGGGAGTGGAAAACTGTTTTTT
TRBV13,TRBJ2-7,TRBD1,CASSSPGTGTYEQYF,TGTGCCAGCAGCTCCCCTGGGACAGGCACCTACGAGCAGTACTTC
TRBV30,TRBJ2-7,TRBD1,CAWRRGTGGYEQYF,TGTGCCTGGAGGAGGGGGACAGGGGGCTACGAGCAGTACTTC
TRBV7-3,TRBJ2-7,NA,CASSLSGQSSYEQYF,TGTGCCAGCAGCTTAAGCGGACAGAGCTCCTACGAGCAGTACTTC
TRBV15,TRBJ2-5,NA,CPRPSAHPEGEQYF,TGCCCCCGCCCATCGGCACACCCAGAGGGAGAGCAGTACTTC
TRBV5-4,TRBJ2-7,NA,CASSFSQGLGYEQYF,TGTGCCAGCAGCTTCTCACAGGGTTTAGGGTACGAGCAGTACTTC
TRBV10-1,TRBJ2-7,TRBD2,CASSLSVGAGGRYEQYF,TGCGCCAGCAGTCTTTCAGTTGGGGCGGGGGGGCGGTACGAGCAGTACTTC
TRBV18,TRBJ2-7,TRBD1,CASSPPGTGLHEQYF,TGTGCCAGCTCACCTCCCGGGACAGGGCTGCACGAGCAGTACTTC
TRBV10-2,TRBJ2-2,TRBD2,CASSLAGGIGLSNTGELFF,TGCGCCAGCAGTTTAGCGGGGGGGATTGGTTTGTCGAACACCGGGGAGCTGTTTTTT
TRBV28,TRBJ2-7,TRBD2,CASSLPGGLAGSYEQYF,TGTGCCAGCAGTCTACCGGGGGGACTAGCGGGATCCTACGAGCAGTACTTC
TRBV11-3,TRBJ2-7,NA,CASRGGTYYEQYF,TGTGCCAGCAGGGGCGGGACTTACTACGAGCAGTACTTC
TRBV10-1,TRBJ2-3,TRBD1,CASSGGQGVTDTQYF,TGCGCCAGCAGTGGAGGACAGGGAGTCACAGATACGCAGTATTTT
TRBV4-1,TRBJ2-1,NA,CASEERLRNSYNEQFF,TGCGCCAGCGAGGAAAGGCTCAGAAACTCCTACAATGAGCAGTTCTTC
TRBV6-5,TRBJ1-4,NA,CASSPTSPGGEKLFF,TGTGCCAGCAGCCCTACTAGCCCCGGTGGCGAAAAACTGTTTTTT
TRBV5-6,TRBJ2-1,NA,CASSLAGGSREQFF,TGTGCCAGCAGCTTGGCGGGCGGGTCCCGTGAGCAGTTCTTC
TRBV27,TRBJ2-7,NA,CASRKGQGSSYEQYF,TGTGCCAGCAGGAAAGGGCAGGGGAGCTCCTACGAGCAGTACTTC
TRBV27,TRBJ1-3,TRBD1,CASSSRQGMAGNTIYF,TGTGCCAGCAGTTCCAGACAGGGGATGGCTGGAAACACCATATATTTT
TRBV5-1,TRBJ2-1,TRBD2,CASTTYITSGIDSSYNEQFF,TGCGCCAGCACCACCTATATCACTAGCGGGATTGATAGCTCCTACAATGAGCAGTTCTTC
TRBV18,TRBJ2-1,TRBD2,CASSPTSGGRGEQFF,TGTGCCAGCTCACCCACTAGCGGAGGTAGAGGTGAGCAGTTCTTC
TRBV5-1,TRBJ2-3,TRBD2,CASSRRSLAGVPDTQYF,TGCGCCAGCAGCCGACGATCACTAGCGGGGGTACCAGATACGCAGTATTTT
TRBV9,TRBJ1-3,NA,CASSVAGNSGNTIYF,TGTGCCAGCAGCGTAGCGGGGAACTCTGGAAACACCATATATTTT
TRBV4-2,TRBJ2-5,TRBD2,CASSQVAISGEGETQYF,TGTGCCAGCAGCCAAGTGGCCATCAGCGGGGAAGGGGAGACCCAGTACTTC
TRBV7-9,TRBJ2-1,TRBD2,CASSPGPSGTSAEQFF,TGTGCCAGCAGCCCGGGGCCTAGCGGGACCTCCGCTGAGCAGTTCTTC
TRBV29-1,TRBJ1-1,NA,CSVDRKMEYRGMNTEAFF,TGCAGCGTTGATAGGAAAATGGAGTACCGGGGGATGAACACTGAAGCTTTCTTT
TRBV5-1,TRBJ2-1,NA,CASSNMGGPSSYNEQFF,TGCGCCAGCAGCAACATGGGGGGGCCGAGCTCCTACAATGAGCAGTTCTTC
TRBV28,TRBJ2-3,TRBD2,CASSPLRLAGDSADTQYF,TGTGCCAGCAGTCCCCTTCGACTAGCGGGAGACAGTGCAGATACGCAGTATTTT
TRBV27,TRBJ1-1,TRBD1,CASRQGQGDMGTEAFF,TGTGCCAGCAGGCAAGGACAGGGAGACATGGGCACTGAAGCTTTCTTT
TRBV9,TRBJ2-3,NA,CASSVVGTSSTDTQYF,TGTGCCAGCAGCGTAGTGGGCACTTCTAGCACAGATACGCAGTATTTT
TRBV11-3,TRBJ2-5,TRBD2,CASSTGLAGGPGETQYF,TGTGCCAGCAGCACGGGACTAGCGGGAGGGCCCGGGGAGACCCAGTACTTC
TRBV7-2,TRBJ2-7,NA,CASSADREYEQYF,TGTGCCAGCAGCGCGGACAGAGAGTACGAGCAGTACTTC
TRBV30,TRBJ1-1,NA,CAWSVGGGNTEAFF,TGTGCCTGGAGTGTAGGGGGTGGGAACACTGAAGCTTTCTTT
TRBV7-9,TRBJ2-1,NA,CASSPKLGVLDNEQFF,TGTGCCAGCAGCCCGAAACTAGGCGTCCTTGACAATGAGCAGTTCTTC
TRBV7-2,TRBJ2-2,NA,CASSFRLTGTGELFF,TGTGCCAGCAGCTTTCGACTAACGGGCACCGGGGAGCTGTTTTTT
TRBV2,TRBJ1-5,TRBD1,CASGGGGGGQPQHF,TGTGCCAGCGGTGGAGGGGGCGGCGGTCAGCCCCAGCATTTT
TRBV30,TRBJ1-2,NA,CAWSPFRTAYTF,TGTGCCTGGAGCCCCTTTAGGACAGCCTACACCTTC
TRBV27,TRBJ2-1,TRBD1,CASSPDRVLVSQQFF,TGTGCCAGCAGCCCTGACAGGGTCCTGGTTTCGCAGCAGTTCTTC
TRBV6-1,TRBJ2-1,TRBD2,CASRTSGRGYNEQFF,TGTGCCAGCAGGACTAGCGGGAGAGGCTACAATGAGCAGTTCTTC
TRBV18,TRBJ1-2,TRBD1,CASSPYRDSPYGYTF,TGTGCCAGCTCACCATATCGGGACAGCCCCTATGGCTACACCTTC
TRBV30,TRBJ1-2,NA,CAWSVGGLGNYGYTF,TGTGCCTGGAGTGTAGGAGGGCTTGGGAACTATGGCTACACCTTC
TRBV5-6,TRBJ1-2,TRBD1,CASFSGDRERNGYTF,TGTGCCAGTTTCTCTGGGGACAGGGAAAGGAATGGCTACACCTTC
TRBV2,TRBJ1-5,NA,CASSAERAQPQHF,TGTGCCAGCAGTGCGGAGAGGGCCCAGCCCCAGCATTTT
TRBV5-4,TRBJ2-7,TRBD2,CASKNSVAGQDYEQYF,TGTGCCAGTAAGAACTCGGTAGCGGGTCAGGACTACGAGCAGTACTTC
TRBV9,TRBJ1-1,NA,CASSVGGRGVRFTEAFF,TGTGCCAGCAGCGTGGGAGGGCGAGGGGTAAGGTTCACTGAAGCTTTCTTT
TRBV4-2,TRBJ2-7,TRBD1,CASSTGQGAGEQYF,TGTGCCAGCAGCACGGGACAGGGGGCAGGTGAGCAGTACTTC
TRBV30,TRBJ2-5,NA,CAWSLTPGGEYF,TGTGCCTGGAGTTTGACCCCAGGCGGGGAGTACTTC
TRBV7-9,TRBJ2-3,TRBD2,CASSPGLAGSDTQYF,TGTGCCAGCAGCCCGGGACTAGCGGGATCAGATACGCAGTATTTT
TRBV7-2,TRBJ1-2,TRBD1,CASSKDRDYGYTF,TGTGCCAGCAGCAAAGACAGGGACTATGGCTACACCTTC
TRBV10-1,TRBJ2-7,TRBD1,CASSEGQGVYEQYF,TGCGCCAGCAGTGAGGGACAGGGGGTCTACGAGCAGTACTTC
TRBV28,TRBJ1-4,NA,CASRGGGGREKLFF,TGTGCCAGCAGGGGAGGTGGGGGTCGGGAAAAACTGTTTTTT
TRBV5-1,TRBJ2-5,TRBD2,CASSKLAGQETQYF,TGCGCCAGCAGCAAACTAGCGGGGCAAGAGACCCAGTACTTC
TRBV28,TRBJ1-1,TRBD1,CAIVPSGRGLGTEAFF,TGTGCCATCGTCCCCTCGGGCAGGGGGCTCGGCACTGAAGCTTTCTTT
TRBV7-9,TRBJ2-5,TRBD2,CASSPSGRGGRETQYF,TGTGCCAGCAGCCCATCGGGGCGGGGGGGCCGAGAGACCCAGTACTTC
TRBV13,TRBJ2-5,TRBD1,CASSHTWTGGFQETQYF,TGTGCCAGCAGCCACACTTGGACAGGGGGTTTCCAAGAGACCCAGTACTTC